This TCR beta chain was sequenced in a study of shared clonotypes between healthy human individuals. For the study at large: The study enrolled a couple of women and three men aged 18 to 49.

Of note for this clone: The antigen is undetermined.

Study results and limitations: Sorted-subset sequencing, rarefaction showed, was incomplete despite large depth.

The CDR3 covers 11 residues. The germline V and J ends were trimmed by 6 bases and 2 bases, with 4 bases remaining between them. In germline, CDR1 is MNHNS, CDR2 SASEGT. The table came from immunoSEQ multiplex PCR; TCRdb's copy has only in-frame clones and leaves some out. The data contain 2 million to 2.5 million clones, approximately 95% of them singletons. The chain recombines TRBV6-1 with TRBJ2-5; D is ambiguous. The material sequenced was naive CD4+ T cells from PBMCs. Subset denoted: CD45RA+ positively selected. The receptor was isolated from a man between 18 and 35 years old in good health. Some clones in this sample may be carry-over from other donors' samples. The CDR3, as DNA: TGTGCCAGCAGCCAGCAAGAGACCCAGTACTTC. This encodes CASSQQETQYF.